This T cell receptor (beta chain) was identified during a study of blood T cell repertoires in COVID-19. At the level of the study: Samples of COVID-19 (acute and convalescent) were obtained from the United States, Italy and Spain.

Trimming took 4 bases from V and 3 from J; bases not matched to a gene: 5. The CDR3 covers 14 residues. Germline V gene lookup returns CDR1 LGHDT and CDR2 YNNKEL (reference sequence). Authors' analysis steps: Quantification of nucleated cells was approximated via reference gene primer amplification. Clones were read by immunoSEQ multiplex PCR, and TCRdb kept only the in-frame ones, dropping some. V, J and clone size are those of that table, while D and trimming were read from the DNA. The sample records over 30,000 clones, less than 90% being singletons. The chain is built from TRBV3-1 (or the pseudogene TRBV3-2) and TRBJ1-1, with TRBD1 matching 7 bases. Sequenced material: peripheral blood. The origin of this receptor is a man in his sixties or seventies with active COVID-19. CDR3: CASSRTGVDTEAFF. The CDR3 region has the DNA TGTGCCAGCAGCCGTACAGGGGTTGACACTGAAGCTTTCTTT.